The source of this T cell receptor beta chain is a study of early T cells in non-severe SARS-CoV-2 infection. About the study: Sequencing of unsorted whole blood was done on bulk RNA, leaving chains unpaired.

TCRdb independently ran MiXCR on the 5' RACE reads; one entry per CDR3 protein. The table lists about 25,000 distinct CDR3 sequences, roughly 4.8% of them singletons. This CDR3 comprises 16 residues. Deletions cut 4 bases from V and 0 bases from J, with 14 bases between. Per the germline V gene, CDR1 is SNHLY and CDR2 is FYNNEI. This TCR was sampled from an adult who was a healthcare worker with PCR-confirmed SARS-CoV-2 infection or an uninfected control (not recorded which). V usage is TRBV2 and J usage is TRBJ2-3; tentative D call: TRBD2 (6 bases). The sample taken for sequencing was whole blood. The CDR3 region is CASSVLGSGSTDTQYF. The CDR3 bases are TGTGCCAGCAGTGTGTTGGGGAGCGGGAGCACAGATACGCAGTATTTT.